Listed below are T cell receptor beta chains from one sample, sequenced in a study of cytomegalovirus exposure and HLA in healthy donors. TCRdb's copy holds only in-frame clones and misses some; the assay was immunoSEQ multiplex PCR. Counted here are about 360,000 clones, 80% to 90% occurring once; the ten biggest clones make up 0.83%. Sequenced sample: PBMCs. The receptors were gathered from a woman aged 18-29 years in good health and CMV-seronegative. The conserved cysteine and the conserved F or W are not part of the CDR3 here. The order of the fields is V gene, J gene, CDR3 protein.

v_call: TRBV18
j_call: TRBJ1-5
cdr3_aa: ASSRVTGIENQPQH

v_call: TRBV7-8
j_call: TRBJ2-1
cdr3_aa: ASSSHYAQGLAGNNEQF

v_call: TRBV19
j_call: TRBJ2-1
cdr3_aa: ASSTGLAGSDEQF

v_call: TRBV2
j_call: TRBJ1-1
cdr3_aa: ASSSTGGSKLTEAF

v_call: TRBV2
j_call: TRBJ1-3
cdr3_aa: ASVQAASGNTIY

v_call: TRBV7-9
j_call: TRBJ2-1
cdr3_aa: ASSQDREPYNEQF

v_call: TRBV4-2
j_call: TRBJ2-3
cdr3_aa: ASSQDQGVSNTDTQY

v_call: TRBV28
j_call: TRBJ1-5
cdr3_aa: ASSVGMRVRSNQPQH

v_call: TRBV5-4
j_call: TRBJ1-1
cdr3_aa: ASHQWGGEESYTEAF

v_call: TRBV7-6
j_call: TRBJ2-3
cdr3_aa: ASARATDTQY

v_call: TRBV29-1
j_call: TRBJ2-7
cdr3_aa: SVEDGGGNTYEQY

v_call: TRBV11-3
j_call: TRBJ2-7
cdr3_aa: ASSLGEQGNEQY

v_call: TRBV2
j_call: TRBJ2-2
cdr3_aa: ASVVTGELF

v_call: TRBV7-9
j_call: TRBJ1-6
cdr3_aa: ASSPDTGPSSSYNSPLH

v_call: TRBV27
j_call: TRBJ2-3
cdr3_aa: ASSFVSSTDTQY

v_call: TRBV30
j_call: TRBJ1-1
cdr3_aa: AWNVGQTNTEAF

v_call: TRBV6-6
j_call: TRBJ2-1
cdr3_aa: ASSYSGNSDEQF

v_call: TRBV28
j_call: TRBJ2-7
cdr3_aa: ASRPGGLRPLDEQY

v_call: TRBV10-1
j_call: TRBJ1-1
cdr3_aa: ATGTERNTEAF

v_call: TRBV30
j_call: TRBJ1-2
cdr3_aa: AWSEGVGGT

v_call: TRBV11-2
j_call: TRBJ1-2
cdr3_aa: ASSRDSDYGYT

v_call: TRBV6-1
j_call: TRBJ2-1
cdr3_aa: ASTITSGGFNEQF

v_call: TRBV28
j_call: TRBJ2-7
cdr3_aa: ASSLTVYEQY

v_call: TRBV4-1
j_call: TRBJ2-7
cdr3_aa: ASSQEGDYYEQY

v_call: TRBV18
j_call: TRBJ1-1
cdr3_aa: ASSPGLGTEAF

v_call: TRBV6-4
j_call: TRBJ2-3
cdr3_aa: ASSDSAASGPGTQY

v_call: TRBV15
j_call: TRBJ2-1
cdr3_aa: ATSRAPGKEEQF

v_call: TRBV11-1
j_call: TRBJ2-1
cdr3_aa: ATAIAGAYNEQF

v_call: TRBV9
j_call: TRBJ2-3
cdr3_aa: ASSVWQGSPTDTQY

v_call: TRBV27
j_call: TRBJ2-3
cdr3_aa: ASSLGGRPDTQY

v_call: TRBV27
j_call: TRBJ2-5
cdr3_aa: ASSKQGGETQY

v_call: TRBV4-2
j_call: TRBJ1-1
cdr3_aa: ASSQGSTGGQTEAF

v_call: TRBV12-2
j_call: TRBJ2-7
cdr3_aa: ASRGRYEQY

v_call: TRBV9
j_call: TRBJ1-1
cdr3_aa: ASSEGGVLNTEAF

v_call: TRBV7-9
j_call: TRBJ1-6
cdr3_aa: ASSLDRGSGSPLH

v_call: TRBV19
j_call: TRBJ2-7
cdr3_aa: ASSSADGREQY

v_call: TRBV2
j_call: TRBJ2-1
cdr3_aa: ASRGERVGYNEQF

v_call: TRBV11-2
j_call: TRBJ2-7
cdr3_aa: ASSPGLAQTYEQY

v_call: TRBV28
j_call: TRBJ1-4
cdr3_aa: ASSFQEPNEKLF

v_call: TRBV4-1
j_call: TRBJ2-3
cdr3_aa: ASSQDGGLVTTDTQY

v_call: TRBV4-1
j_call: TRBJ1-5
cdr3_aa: ASSQNRQGLQATQH

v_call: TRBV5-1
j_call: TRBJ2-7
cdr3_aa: ASSWGQTGYEQY

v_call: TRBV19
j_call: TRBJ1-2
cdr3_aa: ASSTIQQGPAGYT

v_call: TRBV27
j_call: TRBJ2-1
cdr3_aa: ASSLVRGPNEQF

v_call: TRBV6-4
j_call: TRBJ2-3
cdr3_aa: ARKRDTQY

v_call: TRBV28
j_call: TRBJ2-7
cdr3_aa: ASEQHGYEQY

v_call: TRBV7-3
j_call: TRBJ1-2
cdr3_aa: ASSPNRQVGGGYT

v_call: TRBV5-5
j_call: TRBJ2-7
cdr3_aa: ASSLRGVTYEQY

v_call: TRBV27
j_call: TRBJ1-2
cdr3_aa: ASSSQGISYGYT

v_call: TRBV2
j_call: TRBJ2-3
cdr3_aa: ASLQGFPDTQY

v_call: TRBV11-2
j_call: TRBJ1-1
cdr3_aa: ASSYTGLTEAF

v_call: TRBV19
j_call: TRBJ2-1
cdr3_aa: ASSLATGGNEQF

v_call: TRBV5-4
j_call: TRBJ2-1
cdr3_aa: ASSPLAGGQNEQF

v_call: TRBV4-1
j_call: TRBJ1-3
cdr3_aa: ASSQVKTGPGNTIY

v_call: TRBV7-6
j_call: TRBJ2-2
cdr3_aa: ASSSGQGGTGELF